The clone carrying this T cell receptor beta chain was seen many times. These data belong to a study of T-cell reconstitution after alpha-beta-depleted transplantation in children. Unique molecular identifiers were built into the TCRbeta library. Each CDR3 protein is one row after TCRdb ran MiXCR on the PCR reads. The sample shows 220,000 or so distinct CDR3 sequences, around 7.5% of them seen only once. Germline V gene sequence: CDR1 SQVTM, CDR2 ANQGSEA. Germline trimming cut 2 bases from V and 6 bases from J; bases unmatched to any gene: 6. CDR3 length: 13 amino acids. The input for sequencing was PBMCs, mostly from graft donor cells, taken 180 days after TCRalphabeta/CD19-depleted stem cell transplant. The gene calls are TRBV29-1 and TRBJ1-1, with 7 bases that match TRBD1. The receptor was derived from a male patient under 18 who had a stem cell transplant for acute lymphoblastic leukemia, so the T cells may come from the graft donor. CDR3 bases: TGCAGCGTTGAATTCAGGGGGAATCCTGAAGCTTTCTTT. Its protein is CSVEFRGNPEAFF.